This T cell receptor beta chain was found in a study of T cell changes during pregnancy in multiple sclerosis. CDR1 SGHDT and CDR2 YYEEEE come from the germline V gene. V lost 1 base and J 10 bases, leaving 9 bases between the germline ends. This CDR3 spans 12 amino acids. Data came from immunoSEQ multiplex PCR; TCRdb stores just in-frame clones and leaves some out. The top ten hold around 1.8% of the sample, which has tens of thousands of clones, roughly 91% seen once. The sequenced sample was peripheral blood, obtained after pregnancy. The receptor was isolated from a female donor in good health, enrolled as a control in a pregnancy study. V is TRBV5-6 and J is TRBJ2-1, with D unclear. The DNA for the CDR3 is TGTGCCAGCAGCTTGATCCCCCAGGAGCAGTTCTTC. Protein sequence: CASSLIPQEQFF. The entire variable domain, with the rest obtained from reference TRBV5-6 and TRBJ2-1, is as follows: DAGVTQSPTHLIKTRGQQVTLRCSPKSGHDTVSWYQQALGQGPQFIFQYYEEEERQRGNFPDRFSGHQFPNYSSELNVNALLLGDSALYLCASSLIPQEQFFGPGTRLTVL.